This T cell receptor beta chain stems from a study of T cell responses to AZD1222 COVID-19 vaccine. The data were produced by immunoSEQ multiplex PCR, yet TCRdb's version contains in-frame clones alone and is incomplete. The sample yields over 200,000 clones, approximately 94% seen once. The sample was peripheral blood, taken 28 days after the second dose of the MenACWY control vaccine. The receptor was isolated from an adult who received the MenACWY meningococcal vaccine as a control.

In nucleotides, the CDR3 is TGTGCCAGCAGCTCAACTAGCGGGGGGGCTGATCCCCATGAGCAGTTCTTC. Protein sequence: CASSSTSGGADPHEQFF. The chain carries TRBV7-9 and TRBJ2-1; 13 nucleotides align to TRBD2. Per germline, CDR1 SEHNR and CDR2 FQNEAQ (reference sequence). The CDR3 runs 17 residues. The junction had 11 bases not matched to a gene; V was cut back by 4 bases and J by 8 bases.